This T cell receptor (beta chain) was observed in a study of vaccination and CD4 T cells after COVID-19. Across the study: Blood was drawn a median roughly 68 days post second dose, range 14 to 241.

To note about this clonotype: Antigen unknown.

The CDR3 loop spans 17 amino acids. Trimming left V 3 bases short and J 0 bases short, with 15 bases between. The assay that was used to sequence DNA from cultured CD4+ T cells was the Oncomine TCR Beta short-read assay. Via MiXCR, TCRdb re-called the PCR reads, giving one row per CDR3 protein. The sample has over 9,500 distinct CDR3 sequences, around 40% seen once; the top ten hold 36%. As to treatment: approximately 9-day PBMC culture with coronavirus spike peptide pools or control peptides (ViraFEST assay). Under the ViraFEST approach, antigen-specific T cells were expanded with peptide pools and TCRs subsequently sequenced.

The sample was CD4+ T cells from blood, cultured in vitro. The clonotype was recovered from a human donor who had recovered from COVID-19. The V call is TRBV12-3 or TRBV12-4, the J call TRBJ1-3; D is uncertain. In nucleotides, the CDR3 is TGTGCCAGCAGTTTGGGCCCCCGACCCAGCTCTGGAAACACCATATATTTT. Its translation: CASSLGPRPSSGNTIYF.